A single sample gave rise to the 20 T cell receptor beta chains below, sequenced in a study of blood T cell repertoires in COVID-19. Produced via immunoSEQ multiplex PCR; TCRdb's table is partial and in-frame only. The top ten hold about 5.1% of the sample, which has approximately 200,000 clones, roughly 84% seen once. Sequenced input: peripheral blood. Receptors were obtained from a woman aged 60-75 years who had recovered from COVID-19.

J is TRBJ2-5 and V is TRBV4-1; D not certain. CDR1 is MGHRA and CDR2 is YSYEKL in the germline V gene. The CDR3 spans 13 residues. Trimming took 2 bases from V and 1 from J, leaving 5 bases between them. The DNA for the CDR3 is TGCGCCAGCAGCCAATATCGCCAAGAGACCCAGTACTTC. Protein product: CASSQYRQETQYF.

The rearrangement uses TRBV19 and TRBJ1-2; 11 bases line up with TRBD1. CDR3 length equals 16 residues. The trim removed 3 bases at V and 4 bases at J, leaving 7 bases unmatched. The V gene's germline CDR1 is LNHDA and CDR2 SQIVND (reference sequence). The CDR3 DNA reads TGTGCCAGTAGTATTCCCGGGACAGGGGGGCTCTATGGCTACACCTTC. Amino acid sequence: CASSIPGTGGLYGYTF.

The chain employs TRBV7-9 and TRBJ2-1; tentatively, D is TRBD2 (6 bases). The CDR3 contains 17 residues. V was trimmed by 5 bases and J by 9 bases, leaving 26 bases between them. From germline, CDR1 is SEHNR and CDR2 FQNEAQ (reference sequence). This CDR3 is CASSPKGGAEIPPEQFF. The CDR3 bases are TGTGCCAGCAGCCCAAAGGGCGGGGCTGAAATCCCTCCTGAGCAGTTCTTC.

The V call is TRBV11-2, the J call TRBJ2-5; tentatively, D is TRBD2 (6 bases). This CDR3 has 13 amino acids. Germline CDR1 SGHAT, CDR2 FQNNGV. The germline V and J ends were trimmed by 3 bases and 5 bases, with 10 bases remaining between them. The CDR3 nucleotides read TGTGCCAGCAGCTTCGGAGGGGTGGAGACCCAGTACTTC. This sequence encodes CASSFGGVETQYF.

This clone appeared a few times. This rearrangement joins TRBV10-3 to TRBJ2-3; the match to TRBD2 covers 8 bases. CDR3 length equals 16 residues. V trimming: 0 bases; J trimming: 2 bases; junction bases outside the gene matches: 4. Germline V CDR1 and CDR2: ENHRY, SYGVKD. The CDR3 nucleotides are TGTGCCATCAGTGAGTCGGCGGGGGGACTCACAGATACGCAGTATTTT. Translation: CAISESAGGLTDTQYF.

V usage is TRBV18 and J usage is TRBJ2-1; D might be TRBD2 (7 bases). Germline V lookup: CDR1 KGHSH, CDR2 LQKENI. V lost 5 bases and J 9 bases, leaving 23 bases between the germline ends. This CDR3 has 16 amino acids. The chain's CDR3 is CASSATPLGGASEQFF. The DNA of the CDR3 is TGTGCCAGCTCAGCGACTCCCCTAGGGGGGGCCTCTGAGCAGTTCTTC.

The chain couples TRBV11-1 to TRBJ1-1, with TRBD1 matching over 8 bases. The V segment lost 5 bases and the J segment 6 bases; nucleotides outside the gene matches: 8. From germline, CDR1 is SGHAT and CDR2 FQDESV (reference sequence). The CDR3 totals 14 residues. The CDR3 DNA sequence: TGTGCCAGCAGCGGAGACAGGGGTCGAGCTGAAGCTTTCTTT. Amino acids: CASSGDRGRAEAFF.

In nucleotides, the CDR3 is TGCGCCAGCAGCGTAGCGGGGGGGCGCACCGGGGAGCTGTTTTTT. Protein sequence: CASSVAGGRTGELFF. The genes are TRBV5-1 and TRBJ2-2; 11 bases fit TRBD2. V shed 4 bases and J 4 bases; nucleotides not matched to a gene: 3. From germline, CDR1 is SGHRS and CDR2 YFSETQ. This CDR3 contains 15 residues.

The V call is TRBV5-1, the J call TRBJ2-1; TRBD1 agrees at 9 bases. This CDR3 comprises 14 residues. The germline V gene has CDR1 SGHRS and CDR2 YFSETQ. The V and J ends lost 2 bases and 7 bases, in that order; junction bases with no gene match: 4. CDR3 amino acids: CASSFSGQGNEQFF. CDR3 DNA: TGCGCCAGCAGCTTTTCGGGACAGGGAAATGAGCAGTTCTTC.

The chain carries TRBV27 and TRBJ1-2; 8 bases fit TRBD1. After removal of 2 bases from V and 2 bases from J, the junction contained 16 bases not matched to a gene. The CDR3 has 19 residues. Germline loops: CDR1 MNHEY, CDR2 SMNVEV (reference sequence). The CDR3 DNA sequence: TGTGCCAGCAGTTTAATCTTCGATAGGACAGGGCCTTTGAACTATGGCTACACCTTC. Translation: CASSLIFDRTGPLNYGYTF.

In nucleotides, the CDR3 is TGTGCCAGCAGTCAACAGGGATACCTACCCTACGAGCAGTACTTC. Protein product: CASSQQGYLPYEQYF. This chain joins TRBV6-2 or TRBV6-3 and TRBJ2-7, with a tentative D call TRBD1 (6 bases). V was trimmed by 5 bases and J by 2 bases, leaving 16 bases between them. The germline CDR1 and CDR2 sequences are MNHEY and SVGEGT. This CDR3 has 15 amino acids.

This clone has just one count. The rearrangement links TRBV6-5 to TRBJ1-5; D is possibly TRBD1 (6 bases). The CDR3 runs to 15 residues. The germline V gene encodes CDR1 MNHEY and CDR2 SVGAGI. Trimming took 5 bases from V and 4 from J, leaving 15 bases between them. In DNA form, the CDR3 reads TGTGCCAGCAGTACTATAGACAGGACGAATCAGCCCCAGCATTTT. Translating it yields CASSTIDRTNQPQHF.

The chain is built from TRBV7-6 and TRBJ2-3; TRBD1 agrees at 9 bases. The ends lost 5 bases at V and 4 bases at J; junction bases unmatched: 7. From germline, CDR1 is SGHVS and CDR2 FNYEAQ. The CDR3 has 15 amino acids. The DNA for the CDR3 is TGTGCCAGCAGCCAAACAGGGGGCGCGCCAGATACGCAGTATTTT. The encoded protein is CASSQTGGAPDTQYF.

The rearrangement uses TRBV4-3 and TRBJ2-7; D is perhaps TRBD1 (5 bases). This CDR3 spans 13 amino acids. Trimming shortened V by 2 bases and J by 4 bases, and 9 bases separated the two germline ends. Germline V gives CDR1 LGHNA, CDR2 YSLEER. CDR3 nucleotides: TGCGCCAGCAGCCAACAACCAGGGTACGAGCAGTACTTC. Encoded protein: CASSQQPGYEQYF.

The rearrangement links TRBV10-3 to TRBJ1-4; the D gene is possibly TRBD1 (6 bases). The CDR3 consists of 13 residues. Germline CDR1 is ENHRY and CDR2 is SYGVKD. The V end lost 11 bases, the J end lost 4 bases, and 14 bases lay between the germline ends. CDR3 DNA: TGTGCCTCGCAGGGAGGGGGTAATGAAAAACTGTTTTTT. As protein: CASQGGGNEKLFF.

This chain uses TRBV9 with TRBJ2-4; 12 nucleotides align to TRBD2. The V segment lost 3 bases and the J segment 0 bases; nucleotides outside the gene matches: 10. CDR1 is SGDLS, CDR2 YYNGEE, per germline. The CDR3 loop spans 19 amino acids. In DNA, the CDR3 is TGTGCCAGCAGCGAGTCGGGGGGACTAGCGGGCCTAGCCAAAAACATTCAGTACTTC. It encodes CASSESGGLAGLAKNIQYF.

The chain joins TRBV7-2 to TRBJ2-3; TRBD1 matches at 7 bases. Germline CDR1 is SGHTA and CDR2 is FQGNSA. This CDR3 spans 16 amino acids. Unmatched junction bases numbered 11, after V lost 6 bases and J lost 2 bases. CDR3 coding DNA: TGTGCCAGCAGGTTCAACAGGGGCGACTTCACAGATACGCAGTATTTT. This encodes CASRFNRGDFTDTQYF.

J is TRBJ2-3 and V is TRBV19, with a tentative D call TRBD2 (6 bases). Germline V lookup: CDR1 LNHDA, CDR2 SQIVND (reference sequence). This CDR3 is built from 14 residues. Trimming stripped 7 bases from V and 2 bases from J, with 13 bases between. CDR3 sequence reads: CASNRGRDTDTQYF. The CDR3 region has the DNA TGTGCCAGTAACCGGGGGAGAGACACAGATACGCAGTATTTT.

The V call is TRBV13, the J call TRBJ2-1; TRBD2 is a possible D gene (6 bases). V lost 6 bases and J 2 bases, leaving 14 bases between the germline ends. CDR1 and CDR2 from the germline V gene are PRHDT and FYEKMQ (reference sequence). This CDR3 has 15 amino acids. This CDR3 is CASRAGRRTYNEQFF. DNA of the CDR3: TGTGCCAGCAGGGCGGGGAGGCGCACCTACAATGAGCAGTTCTTC.

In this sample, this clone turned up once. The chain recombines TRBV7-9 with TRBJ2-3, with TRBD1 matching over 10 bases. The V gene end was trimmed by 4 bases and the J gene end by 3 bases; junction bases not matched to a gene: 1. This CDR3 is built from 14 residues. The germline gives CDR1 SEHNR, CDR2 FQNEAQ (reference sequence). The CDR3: CASSSGQGTDTQYF. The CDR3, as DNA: TGTGCCAGCAGCTCGGGACAGGGGACAGATACGCAGTATTTT. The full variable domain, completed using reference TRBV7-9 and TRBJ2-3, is DTGVSQNPRHKITKRGQNVTFRCDPISEHNRLYWYRQTLGQGPEFLTYFQNEAQLEKSRLLSDRFSAERPKGSFSTLEIQRTEQGDSAMYLCASSSGQGTDTQYFGPGTRLTVL.